This entry lists 30 T cell receptor beta chains sequenced from one sample in a study of T cells after yellow fever vaccination. TCRdb reanalysed the 5' RACE reads using MiXCR and keeps one entry per CDR3 protein. This table holds 250,000 to 400,000 distinct CDR3 sequences, over 3.5% found once. The sequencing here drew on PBMCs, taken 5 days after the yellow fever booster vaccination. These receptors were obtained from a man younger than 30 who received the YFV17D yellow fever vaccine.

This chain joins TRBV7-2 and TRBJ2-5; D unclear. Trimming took off 2 bases at V and 8 bases at J, with 12 bases between the two ends. The CDR3 length is 13 residues. Germline V gives CDR1 SGHTA, CDR2 FQGNSA. In DNA, the CDR3 is TGTGCCAGCAGCTTACCGACTGCAGATACCCAGTACTTC. Translated, it gives CASSLPTADTQYF.

This clonotype was counted between two and nine times. The rearrangement joins TRBV7-8 to TRBJ2-6; D call uncertain. The CDR3 totals 17 residues. Germline CDR1 and CDR2: SGHVS and FQNEAQ. V lost 1 base, J lost 2 bases, and 12 bases lay in between. CDR3 nucleotides: TGTGCCAGCAGCTTAGGCTCGCTGGGCGCTGGGGCCAACGTCCTGACTTTC. This codes for CASSLGSLGAGANVLTF.

This clonotype came up many times. The V gene is TRBV27, the J gene TRBJ2-5; 8 nucleotides line up with TRBD2. CDR3 length: 18 residues. After removal of 0 bases from V and 5 bases from J, the junction contained 14 bases not matched to a gene. Germline V lookup: CDR1 MNHEY, CDR2 SMNVEV (reference sequence). CDR3 protein: CASSLSKRGTVGWETQYF. The CDR3 DNA reads TGTGCCAGCAGTTTATCTAAGCGGGGGACGGTCGGGTGGGAGACCCAGTACTTC.

This clonotype was observed a few times. This chain connects TRBV28 to TRBJ2-2; D perhaps matches TRBD1 (6 bases). The germline V and J ends were trimmed by 3 bases and 4 bases, with 12 bases remaining between them. Germline CDR1 MDHEN, CDR2 SYDVKM. This CDR3 contains 15 residues. CDR3 nucleotide sequence: TGTGCCAGCAGTTTTCAGGGGAAAGGCACCGGGGAGCTGTTTTTT. It is translated as CASSFQGKGTGELFF.

This clonotype was counted many times. This sequence joins TRBV19 and TRBJ2-7; D is unresolved. V lost 9 bases to trimming and J lost 4 bases, with 13 bases between them. Per germline, CDR1 LNHDA and CDR2 SQIVND (reference sequence). The CDR3 is 12 amino acids. This CDR3 is CARKSDGYEQYV. The CDR3 nucleotides read TGTGCCAGGAAGAGTGACGGGTACGAGCAGTACGTC.

This clonotype has only a few counts. V and J are TRBV7-2 and TRBJ2-3; D unclear. Germline CDR1 reads SGHTA; CDR2 reads FQGNSA. Trimming cost V 1 base and J 4 bases, with 12 bases left between them. The CDR3 consists of 15 residues. The CDR3 region is CASSLVVMLPDTQYF. DNA for the CDR3: TGTGCCAGCAGCTTAGTGGTTATGTTACCAGATACGCAGTATTTT.

This clonotype was counted many times. V and J are TRBV5-6 and TRBJ2-3; 8 nucleotides align to TRBD2. Trimming at V came to 0 bases and at J to 6 bases, leaving 15 bases not matched to a gene. This CDR3 has 18 residues. The V gene's germline CDR1 is SGHDT and CDR2 YYEEEE. The CDR3, as DNA: TGTGCCAGCAGCTTGGCCCTCCTGCGGGGGGACCCACGTGATACGCAGTATTTT. As protein: CASSLALLRGDPRDTQYF.

With regard to this clonotype: Just one base apart from a much larger clone, this may be a read error. The rearrangement joins TRBV5-1 to TRBJ1-1; tentative D call: TRBD1 (5 bases). There are 14 residues in the CDR3. Germline CDR1 is SGHRS and CDR2 is YFSETQ. V lost 0 bases, J lost 5 bases, and 11 bases lay in between. CDR3 region: CASSLDPRGTEAFF. The CDR3 DNA reads TGCGCCAGCAGCTTGGATCCAAGGGGAACTGAAGCTTTCTTT.

This clonotype was detected a few times. The genes are TRBV20-1 and TRBJ2-7, with a tentative D call TRBD1 (5 bases). The CDR3 length is 15 residues. CDR1 and CDR2 from the germline V gene are DFQATT and SNEGSKA (reference sequence). V lost 3 bases, J lost 3 bases, and 18 bases lay in between. CDR3 coding DNA: TGCAGTGCTAGTCCTCGAACAGGTACGCTCTACGAGCAGTACTTC. Translating gives CSASPRTGTLYEQYF.

This clonotype turned up a few times. The chain employs TRBV5-4 and TRBJ2-5, with D possibly being TRBD1 or TRBD2 (6 bases each). The CDR3 runs to 14 residues. Trimming took 4 bases from V and 2 from J, leaving 12 bases between them. Germline V gene sequence: CDR1 SGHNT, CDR2 YYREEE (reference sequence). The CDR3 region has the DNA TGTGCCAGCAGCGACGTAGGGGGGCAAGAGACCCAGTACTTC. Its translation: CASSDVGGQETQYF. Drawing the rest from reference TRBV5-4 and TRBJ2-5, the complete variable domain is ETGVTQSPTHLIKTRGQQVTLRCSSQSGHNTVSWYQQALGQGPQFIFQYYREEENGRGNFPPRFSGLQFPNYSSELNVNALELDDSALYLCASSDVGGQETQYFGPGTRLLVL.

This clonotype was counted only a few times. The chain couples TRBV12-5 to TRBJ1-5, with 7 bases fitting TRBD1. The CDR3 runs to 18 residues. Germline V CDR1 and CDR2: LGHNT, FRNRAP. V dropped 3 bases and J dropped 5; count of bases not matched to a gene: 16. In DNA, the CDR3 is TGTGCTAGTGGTTTCGATCTCGGGACAGCCAAGACCTATCAGCCCCAGCATTTT. Its translation: CASGFDLGTAKTYQPQHF.

There are a few counts of this clonotype. DNA of the CDR3: TGTGCCAGCACCCATGGGACAGGGGAGGCAGATACGCAGTATTTT. It yields the protein CASTHGTGEADTQYF. This chain joins TRBV27 and TRBJ2-3; 10 nucleotides line up with TRBD1. CDR1 is MNHEY and CDR2 is SMNVEV in the germline V gene (reference sequence). V lost 7 bases and J lost 4; bases outside the gene matches: 8. The CDR3 has 15 residues.

This clonotype was seen repeatedly, ten times or more. The J gene is TRBJ2-1, the V gene TRBV18, with TRBD2 matching over 7 bases. Germline CDR1 is KGHSH and CDR2 is LQKENI. J gave up 7 bases and V 0 bases, and 3 bases lay outside the gene matches. CDR3 length equals 14 residues. CDR3 in DNA: TGTGCCAGCTCACCACCCCGGGGGGTGAATGAGCAGTTCTTC. Protein: CASSPPRGVNEQFF.

This chain uses TRBV7-9 with TRBJ2-3, with D maybe TRBD1 (5 bases). V lost 4 bases to trimming and J lost 2 bases, with 16 bases between them. The CDR3 extends over 16 amino acids. The germline CDR1 and CDR2 sequences are SEHNR and FQNEAQ (reference sequence). CDR3 in amino acids: CASSSVVQGYTDTQYF. As DNA, the CDR3 is TGTGCCAGCAGCTCAGTGGTGCAGGGCTACACAGATACGCAGTATTTT.

This clonotype was found a few times. The chain carries TRBV15 and TRBJ2-7; 8 nucleotides align to TRBD1. The germline gives CDR1 LNHNV, CDR2 YYDKDF (reference sequence). The CDR3 has 16 amino acids. V trimming: 5 bases; J trimming: 4 bases; junction bases outside the gene matches: 13. CDR3 sequence reads: CATSWGAGGDGYEQYF. DNA for the CDR3: TGTGCCACCAGCTGGGGGGCAGGGGGCGATGGATACGAGCAGTACTTC.

This clonotype turned up a few times. This chain connects TRBV6-6 to TRBJ2-7, with D possibly being TRBD1 (6 bases). This CDR3 region has 16 residues. The germline gives CDR1 MNHNY, CDR2 SVGAGI (reference sequence). V was trimmed by 5 bases and J by 1 base, leaving 18 bases between them. CDR3: CASSPRQARESYEQYF. In DNA form, the CDR3 reads TGTGCCAGCAGTCCGCGACAGGCCCGCGAGTCCTACGAGCAGTACTTC.

This clonotype was detected only a few times. This rearrangement joins TRBV4-1 to TRBJ2-5; 9 nucleotides agree with TRBD1. CDR1 and CDR2 from the germline V gene are MGHRA and YSYEKL. The CDR3 sequence is 16 residues long. V lost 4 bases and J lost 5; bases outside the gene matches: 11. The DNA for the CDR3 is TGCGCCAGCAGCCTACGGGACAGGGCAGGCGAGGAGACCCAGTACTTC. Its protein is CASSLRDRAGEETQYF.

V usage is TRBV20-1 and J usage is TRBJ2-4; 7 nucleotides line up with TRBD1. Trimming took 5 bases from V and 5 from J; bases not matched to a gene: 0. The germline gives CDR1 DFQATT, CDR2 SNEGSKA (reference sequence). This CDR3 has 11 residues. The chain's CDR3 is CSAGTENIQYF. For the CDR3, the DNA is TGCAGTGCTGGGACAGAAAACATTCAGTACTTC.

The chain combines TRBV2 with TRBJ2-4, with D possibly TRBD1 on 5 matching bases. The ends were cut back, 0 bases at V and 6 bases at J, with 15 bases in the middle. The CDR3 runs to 16 residues. CDR1 and CDR2 (germline): SNHLY, FYNNEI. This CDR3 reads CASSEAIGEAGNIQYF. CDR3 nucleotide sequence: TGTGCCAGCAGTGAAGCGATAGGGGAAGCTGGAAACATTCAGTACTTC. Filled out from reference TRBV2 and TRBJ2-4, the complete variable domain reads EPEVTQTPSHQVTQMGQEVILRCVPISNHLYFYWYRQILGQKVEFLVSFYNNEISEKSEIFDDQFSVERPDGSNFTLKIRSTKLEDSAMYFCASSEAIGEAGNIQYFGAGTRLSVL.

The chain is built from TRBV5-1 and TRBJ2-1, with TRBD1 matching 9 bases. After removal of 0 bases from V and 9 bases from J, the junction contained 16 bases not matched to a gene. This CDR3 has 18 residues. Germline loops: CDR1 SGHRS, CDR2 YFSETQ. The CDR3 nucleotides are TGCGCCAGCAGCTTGGACGAACGGAAGGGGACAGGGCTCGCTGAGCAGTTCTTC. Translated, it gives CASSLDERKGTGLAEQFF.

This clonotype was recorded a few times. The chain uses TRBV13 and TRBJ1-2, with D possibly being TRBD1 (5 bases). Germline V lookup: CDR1 PRHDT, CDR2 FYEKMQ (reference sequence). V gave up 5 bases and J gave up 8 bases, with 15 bases separating them. This CDR3 is 13 amino acids long. This CDR3 is CASSPGPSGGYTF. As DNA, the CDR3 is TGTGCCAGCAGCCCGGGACCAAGCGGGGGCTACACCTTC.

Only a few counts were recorded for this clonotype. This chain links TRBV4-3 with TRBJ2-3; 11 bases map to TRBD2. This CDR3 is 16 amino acids long. Germline trimming cut 0 bases from V and 7 bases from J; bases unmatched to any gene: 6. Germline assignment: CDR1 LGHNA and CDR2 YSLEER. The CDR3, as DNA: TGCGCCAGCAGCCAAGAACGACTAGCGGGGCAAAATACGCAGTATTTT. As protein: CASSQERLAGQNTQYF.

This clonotype has at least ten counts. The chain combines TRBV7-3 with TRBJ2-1; TRBD2 matches at 8 bases. The V segment lost 2 bases and the J segment 3 bases; nucleotides outside the gene matches: 3. Looked up from germline, CDR1 is SGHTA and CDR2 is FQGTGA. This CDR3 comprises 15 residues. The CDR3 region is CASSLASGGYNEQFF. DNA of the CDR3: TGTGCCAGCAGCTTAGCCAGCGGGGGCTACAATGAGCAGTTCTTC.

This clonotype was counted only a few times. This chain joins TRBV7-9 and TRBJ1-1, with D maybe TRBD1 (6 bases). The V and J ends lost 4 bases and 2 bases respectively, with 11 bases between them. In germline, CDR1 is SEHNR, CDR2 FQNEAQ (reference sequence). The CDR3 is 14 residues long. The CDR3 is CASSSGHINTEAFF. The CDR3 nucleotides read TGTGCCAGCAGCTCGGGACACATTAACACTGAAGCTTTCTTT. Full variable domain (rest looked up from reference TRBV7-9 and TRBJ1-1): DTGVSQNPRHKITKRGQNVTFRCDPISEHNRLYWYRQTLGQGPEFLTYFQNEAQLEKSRLLSDRFSAERPKGSFSTLEIQRTEQGDSAMYLCASSSGHINTEAFFGQGTRLTVV.

In its sample, this clonotype was seen a few times. The chain combines TRBV10-1 with TRBJ2-7; 7 bases match TRBD1. The V and J ends lost 2 bases and 6 bases, in that order; junction bases with no gene match: 7. This CDR3 spans 14 amino acids. Germline CDR1 is WNHNN and CDR2 is SYGVQD (reference sequence). This CDR3 is CASSEHRAGGEQYF. In DNA, the CDR3 is TGCGCCAGCAGTGAGCATCGGGCAGGGGGCGAGCAGTACTTC.

The rearrangement joins TRBV5-1 to TRBJ1-1; possible D gene TRBD1, 5 bases. Trimming removed 1 base at V and 4 bases at J, with 11 bases between. The CDR3 is 14 residues long. Germline CDR1 and CDR2: SGHRS and YFSETQ. The CDR3 DNA is TGCGCCAGCAGCTTGTTTCAGGGATCCACTGAAGCTTTCTTT. Its translation: CASSLFQGSTEAFF.

The gene calls are TRBV7-9 and TRBJ2-3, with D unresolved. Trimming took 7 bases from V and 2 from J, leaving 16 bases between them. This CDR3 spans 15 amino acids. Germline values: CDR1 SEHNR, CDR2 FQNEAQ (reference sequence). CDR3 loop: CASTPSGGNTDTQYF. The CDR3 DNA reads TGTGCCAGCACCCCCTCGGGTGGAAACACAGATACGCAGTATTTT. Using reference TRBV7-9 and TRBJ2-3 for the parts outside the CDR3, the full variable domain is DTGVSQNPRHKITKRGQNVTFRCDPISEHNRLYWYRQTLGQGPEFLTYFQNEAQLEKSRLLSDRFSAERPKGSFSTLEIQRTEQGDSAMYLCASTPSGGNTDTQYFGPGTRLTVL.

Many counts were recorded for this clonotype. As DNA, the CDR3 is TGTGCCAGCAGTAAGACAGGGTACGAGCAGTACTTC. Amino acid sequence: CASSKTGYEQYF. The chain combines TRBV2 with TRBJ2-7, with 7 bases identical to TRBD1. With V trimmed by 5 bases and J by 4 bases, 2 bases remained unmatched. CDR3 length equals 12 residues. Germline-derived CDR1 and CDR2 are SNHLY and FYNNEI.

This clonotype has at least ten counts. This chain connects TRBV6-6 to TRBJ2-2; D is unresolved. Germline CDR1 reads MNHNY; CDR2 reads SVGAGI (reference sequence). Trimming took 5 bases from V and 4 from J, leaving 11 bases between them. The CDR3 is 14 residues long. CDR3 sequence reads: CASSTSWSTGELFF. CDR3 nucleotides: TGTGCCAGCAGTACCTCATGGAGCACCGGGGAGCTGTTTTTT.

This clonotype was seen repeatedly, ten times or more. The V gene is TRBV28, the J gene TRBJ2-3; D is ambiguous. This CDR3 is 12 amino acids long. From germline, CDR1 is MDHEN and CDR2 SYDVKM. V was clipped by 7 bases and J by 4 bases, with 9 bases between them. CDR3 protein: CASTRAPDTQYF. The CDR3 nucleotides are TGTGCCAGCACCCGGGCCCCAGATACGCAGTATTTT.